A single T cell receptor beta chain is shown here with its context. What it binds is not known. Germline values: CDR1 SGHRS, CDR2 YFSETQ. V was pared by 3 bases and J by 5 bases, with 11 bases between. The CDR3 spans 13 residues. Thyroid surgery took place with no prior treatment in any patient. These data originate in a study of metastatic and nonmetastatic thyroid tumors. Study-level information: Repertoire comparison spanned blood and tumor or nodule tissue of malignant and benign thyroid patients. General observations from the study: Patients with malignant thyroid tumors reportedly had significantly higher TCR beta diversity than those with benign nodules, in blood and tumor.

As handled by the study authors: Clinicopathological groups of papillary thyroid cancer showed CDR3 differences that were used to build a distant-metastasis classifier. TCRdb called clones again from the PCR reads with MiXCR. TCRdb's processing, not the authors', yielded these V and J calls. This sample has tens of thousands of clones; under 15% occur once, and the top ten carry around 9%. This TCR came from a female donor with papillary thyroid cancer or a benign thyroid nodule (not recorded which). Some clones in this sample may be carry-over from other donors' samples. Sequenced: tumor tissue. This chain uses TRBV5-1 with TRBJ2-5; D gene unclear. The CDR3 loop reads CASSSSVRETQYF. CDR3 nucleotide sequence: TGCGCCAGCAGCTCCTCTGTGAGGGAGACCCAGTACTTC.